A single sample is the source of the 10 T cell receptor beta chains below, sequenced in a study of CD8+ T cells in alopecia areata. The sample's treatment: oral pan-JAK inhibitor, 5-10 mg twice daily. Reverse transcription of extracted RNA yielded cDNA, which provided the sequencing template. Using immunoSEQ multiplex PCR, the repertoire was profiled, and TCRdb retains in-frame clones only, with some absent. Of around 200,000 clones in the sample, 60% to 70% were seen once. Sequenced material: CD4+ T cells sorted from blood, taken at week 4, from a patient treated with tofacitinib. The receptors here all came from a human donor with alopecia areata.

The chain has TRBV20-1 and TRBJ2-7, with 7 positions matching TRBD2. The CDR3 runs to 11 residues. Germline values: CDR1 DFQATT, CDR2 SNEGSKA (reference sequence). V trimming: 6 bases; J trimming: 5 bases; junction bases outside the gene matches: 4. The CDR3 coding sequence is TGCAGTGCCGAGGGGAGGGACGAGCAGTACTTC. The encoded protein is CSAEGRDEQYF.

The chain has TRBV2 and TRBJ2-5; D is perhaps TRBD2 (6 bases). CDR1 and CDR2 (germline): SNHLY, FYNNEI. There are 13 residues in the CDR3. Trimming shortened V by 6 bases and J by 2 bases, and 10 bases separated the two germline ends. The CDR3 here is CASSGTLQETQYF. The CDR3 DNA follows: TGTGCCAGCAGCGGGACTTTACAAGAGACCCAGTACTTC.

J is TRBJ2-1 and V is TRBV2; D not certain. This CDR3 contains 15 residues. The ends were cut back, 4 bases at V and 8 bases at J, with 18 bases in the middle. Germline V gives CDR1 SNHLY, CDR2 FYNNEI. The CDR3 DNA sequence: TGTGCCAGCAGTGTTTCCTCTTTTGGGTGGGATGAGCAGTTCTTC. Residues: CASSVSSFGWDEQFF. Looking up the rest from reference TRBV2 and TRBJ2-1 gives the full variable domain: EPEVTQTPSHQVTQMGQEVILRCVPISNHLYFYWYRQILGQKVEFLVSFYNNEISEKSEIFDDQFSVERPDGSNFTLKIRSTKLEDSAMYFCASSVSSFGWDEQFFGPGTRLTVL.

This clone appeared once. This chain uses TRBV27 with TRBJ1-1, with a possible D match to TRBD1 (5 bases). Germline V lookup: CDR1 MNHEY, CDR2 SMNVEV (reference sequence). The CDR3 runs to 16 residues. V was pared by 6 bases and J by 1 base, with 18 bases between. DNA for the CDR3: TGTGCCAGCAGGGGGCGGTTGAGGGGACCGAACACTGAAGCTTTCTTT. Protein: CASRGRLRGPNTEAFF.

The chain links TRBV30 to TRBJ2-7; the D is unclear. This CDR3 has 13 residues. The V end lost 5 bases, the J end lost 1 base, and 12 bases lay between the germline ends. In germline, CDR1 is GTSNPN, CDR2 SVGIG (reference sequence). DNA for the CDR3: TGTGCCTGGGCGGTCGGGCTATCCTACGAGCAGTACTTC. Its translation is CAWAVGLSYEQYF.

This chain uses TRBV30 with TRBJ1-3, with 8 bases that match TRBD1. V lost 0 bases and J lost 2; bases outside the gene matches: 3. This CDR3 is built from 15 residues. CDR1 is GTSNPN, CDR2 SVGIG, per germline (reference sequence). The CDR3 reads CAWSVGRGPGNTIYF. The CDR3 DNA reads TGTGCCTGGAGTGTAGGCAGGGGGCCTGGAAACACCATATATTTT.

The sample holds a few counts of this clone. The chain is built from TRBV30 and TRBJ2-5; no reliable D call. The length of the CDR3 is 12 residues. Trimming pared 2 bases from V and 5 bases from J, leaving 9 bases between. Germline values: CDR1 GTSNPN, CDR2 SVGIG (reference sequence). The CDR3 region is CAWSFSSETQYF. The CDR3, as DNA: TGTGCCTGGAGTTTTAGTTCGGAGACCCAGTACTTC.

In DNA form, the CDR3 reads TGCGCCAGCAGCTTGTTTACAGGAATGAACACTGAAGCTTTCTTT. Protein: CASSLFTGMNTEAFF. V gene TRBV5-1 combines with J gene TRBJ1-1; weak D call: TRBD1 (5 bases). The ends were cut back, 1 base at V and 0 bases at J, with 10 bases in the middle. The CDR3 loop spans 15 amino acids. Germline lookup yields CDR1 SGHRS and CDR2 YFSETQ.

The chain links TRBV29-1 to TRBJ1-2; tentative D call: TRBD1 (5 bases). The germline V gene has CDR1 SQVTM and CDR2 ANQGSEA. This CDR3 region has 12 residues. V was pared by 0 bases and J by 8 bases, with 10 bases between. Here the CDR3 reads CSVEEGHGGYTF. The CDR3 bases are TGCAGCGTTGAAGAAGGACACGGGGGCTACACCTTC.

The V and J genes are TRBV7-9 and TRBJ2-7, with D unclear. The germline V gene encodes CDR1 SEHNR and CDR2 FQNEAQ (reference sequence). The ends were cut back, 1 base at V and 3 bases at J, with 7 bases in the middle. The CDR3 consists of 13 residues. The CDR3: CASSLDPDYEQYF. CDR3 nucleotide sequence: TGTGCCAGCAGCTTAGATCCCGACTACGAGCAGTACTTC.